This passage covers 24 T cell receptor beta chains from one sample sequenced in a study of blood T cell repertoires in COVID-19 (dated by TCRdb to 2020 to 2021). Libraries were built with the immunoSEQ multiplex PCR assay. Drawn from immuneACCESS, this table holds only the in-frame rearrangements with V and J called that TCRdb kept. Clones are partly lost; checked studies trace under half to an unresolved V gene and leave the rest unexplained. The sample has around 70,000 clones on record, roughly 87% of them singletons. The top ten clones comprise about 30% of the sample. The source material was peripheral blood. The receptor set was obtained from an elderly woman with active or convalescent COVID-19.

The chain carries TRBV10-3 and TRBJ1-1; D gene unclear. Germline CDR1 and CDR2: ENHRY and SYGVKD. This CDR3 has 14 residues. The V and J ends lost 2 bases and 2 bases respectively, with 9 bases between them. The CDR3 sequence: CAISEPAGNTEAFF. In DNA form, the CDR3 reads TGTGCCATCAGTGAGCCGGCAGGTAACACTGAAGCTTTCTTT.

The gene calls are TRBV6-5 and TRBJ2-1; TRBD2 agrees at 9 bases. This CDR3 is built from 14 residues. Germline CDR1 is MNHEY and CDR2 is SVGAGI. Trimming took 7 bases from V and 6 from J; bases not matched to a gene: 7. The CDR3 region has the DNA TGTGCCAGCATAGCTAGCGGGGTTCTCAATGAGCAGTTCTTC. It is translated as CASIASGVLNEQFF.

The chain links TRBV4-1 to TRBJ1-4; no reliable D call. From germline, CDR1 is MGHRA and CDR2 YSYEKL. There are 13 residues in the CDR3. V lost 8 bases to trimming and J lost 6 bases, with 13 bases between them. The CDR3 region has the DNA TGCGCCAGCGGACGAGGGATTTATGAAAAACTGTTTTTT. Residues: CASGRGIYEKLFF.

This rearrangement joins TRBV29-1 to TRBJ1-2; no clear D gene. V lost 4 bases and J lost 6, with 18 bases in between. The CDR3 sequence is 14 residues long. The V gene's germline CDR1 is SQVTM and CDR2 ANQGSEA. CDR3: CSVVLVRQTNGYTF. CDR3 DNA sequence: TGCAGCGTTGTTCTCGTCCGGCAGACTAATGGCTACACCTTC.

The chain joins TRBV10-1 to TRBJ2-7, with 9 nucleotides matching TRBD2. V lost 2 bases to trimming and J lost 9 bases; unmatched junction nucleotides: 8. The CDR3 consists of 14 residues. Germline CDR1 WNHNN, CDR2 SYGVQD (reference sequence). CDR3 nucleotide sequence: TGCGCCAGCAGTGAGCCGGGACTAGCTTCGGGGCAGTACTTC. This encodes CASSEPGLASGQYF.

V gene TRBV7-3 combines with J gene TRBJ2-3; 10 positions match TRBD1. V was pared by 1 base and J by 3 bases, with 4 bases of the junction left unmatched. CDR1 and CDR2 (germline): SGHTA, FQGTGA. This CDR3 contains 16 residues. The CDR3 DNA reads as TGTGCCAGCAGCTTAATTCCGGGACAGGGGACAGATACGCAGTATTTT. It encodes CASSLIPGQGTDTQYF.

V usage is TRBV29-1 and J usage is TRBJ2-2; perhaps TRBD1 as D (5 bases). The CDR3 is 14 amino acids. Germline lookup yields CDR1 SQVTM and CDR2 ANQGSEA. V was pared by 4 bases and J by 2 bases, with 11 bases between. CDR3 amino acids: CSVGQGSNTGELFF. CDR3 nucleotides: TGCAGCGTTGGCCAGGGCTCTAACACCGGGGAGCTGTTTTTT.

The chain combines TRBV6-6 with TRBJ2-2; D gene ambiguous. V gave up 5 bases and J gave up 8 bases, with 6 bases separating them. The CDR3 sequence is 11 residues long. Germline-derived CDR1 and CDR2 are MNHNY and SVGAGI (reference sequence). The CDR3 coding sequence is TGTGCCAGCAGTACCCAGGGGGAGCTGTTTTTT. It is translated as CASSTQGELFF.

The rearrangement uses TRBV7-3 and TRBJ2-2; 15 bases are a match to TRBD2. Germline V CDR1 and CDR2: SGHTA, FQGTGA. This CDR3 is built from 14 residues. V gave up 8 bases and J gave up 6 bases; unmatched junction bases: 1. The CDR3 loop is CASRTSGGAGELFF. The CDR3 DNA reads as TGTGCCAGCCGGACTAGCGGGGGGGCCGGGGAGCTGTTTTTT.

The DNA for the CDR3 is TGTGCCAGTAGGGCGGGACAGGGAAGATTCTCTGGAAACACCATATATTTT. Translation: CASRAGQGRFSGNTIYF. V is TRBV19 and J is TRBJ1-3; 9 nucleotides agree with TRBD1. The CDR3 is 17 residues long. After removal of 6 bases from V and 0 bases from J, the junction contained 9 bases not matched to a gene. Germline values: CDR1 LNHDA, CDR2 SQIVND (reference sequence).

V is TRBV7-9 and J is TRBJ1-6; possible D gene TRBD1, 5 bases. CDR1 is SEHNR and CDR2 is FQNEAQ in the germline V gene (reference sequence). The germline V and J ends were trimmed by 4 bases and 7 bases, with 5 bases remaining between them. This CDR3 has 12 amino acids. The DNA for the CDR3 is TGTGCCAGCAGCTCAGGGAATTCACCCCTCCACTTT. Protein: CASSSGNSPLHF.

V and J are TRBV7-3 and TRBJ2-3, with TRBD2 matching over 8 bases. The germline gives CDR1 SGHTA, CDR2 FQGTGA. J was trimmed by 6 bases and V by 1 base; bases with no gene match: 0. This CDR3 is 13 amino acids long. The CDR3 DNA is TGTGCCAGCAGCTTAAAGCGGGAGGATACGCAGTATTTT. Translation: CASSLKREDTQYF.

A single count supports this clone. This sequence joins TRBV7-2 and TRBJ2-7; 8 bases map to TRBD2. V shed 2 bases and J 2 bases; nucleotides not matched to a gene: 5. The CDR3 is 15 residues long. Germline V lookup: CDR1 SGHTA, CDR2 FQGNSA. This CDR3 is CASSLTAGGPYEQYF. CDR3 nucleotide sequence: TGTGCCAGCAGCTTAACGGCGGGGGGCCCCTACGAGCAGTACTTC.

The chain is built from TRBV12-5 and TRBJ2-6; TRBD1 matches 9 bases. After removal of 4 bases from V and 0 bases from J, the junction contained 4 bases not matched to a gene. This CDR3 spans 17 amino acids. Germline CDR1 LGHNT, CDR2 FRNRAP. The CDR3 coding sequence is TGTGCTAGTGGTTATCAGACAGGGGGCTCTGGGGCCAACGTCCTGACTTTC. Protein: CASGYQTGGSGANVLTF. The full variable domain, its missing parts supplied by reference TRBV12-5 and TRBJ2-6, is DARVTQTPRHKVTEMGQEVTMRCQPILGHNTVFWYRQTMMQGLELLAYFRNRAPLDDSGMPKDRFSAEMPDATLATLKIQPSEPRDSAVYFCASGYQTGGSGANVLTFGAGSRLTVL.

This clone was counted once. The chain employs TRBV6-5 and TRBJ1-2; weak D call: TRBD1 (5 bases). Germline V gene lookup returns CDR1 MNHEY and CDR2 SVGAGI. The CDR3 is made up of 15 amino acids. V lost 4 bases and J lost 1, with 13 bases in between. CDR3: CASSFSRTLNYGYTF. CDR3 DNA sequence: TGTGCCAGCAGTTTCTCCCGGACACTTAACTATGGCTACACCTTC.

J is TRBJ2-1 and V is TRBV2; 7 nucleotides align to TRBD1. The germline CDR1 and CDR2 sequences are SNHLY and FYNNEI. The CDR3 runs 14 residues. V trimming: 8 bases; J trimming: 1 base; junction bases outside the gene matches: 5. The CDR3 loop reads CASGTDPSYNEQFF. As DNA, the CDR3 is TGTGCCAGCGGGACAGACCCTTCCTACAATGAGCAGTTCTTC.

This sequence joins TRBV6-4 and TRBJ1-2; tentative D call: TRBD1 (6 bases). V shed 10 bases and J shed 4 bases, with 37 bases lying between them. This CDR3 contains 20 residues. Germline V gene lookup returns CDR1 MRHNA and CDR2 SNTAGT. The chain's CDR3 is CATPVPSIPNWTARFYGYTF. As DNA, the CDR3 is TGTGCCACCCCCGTTCCTTCCATTCCCAACTGGACAGCCCGTTTCTATGGCTACACCTTC.

This rearrangement joins TRBV7-2 to TRBJ2-2, with TRBD1 matching 7 bases. CDR1 and CDR2 from the germline V gene are SGHTA and FQGNSA. V shed 5 bases, J shed 1 base, and the junction held 16 bases outside the gene matches. The CDR3 runs 19 residues. The CDR3 DNA reads TGTGCCAGCAGCGTCTCTCCGTCGCAGGGGGTGGGGAACACCGGGGAGCTGTTTTTT. Encoded protein: CASSVSPSQGVGNTGELFF.

As DNA, the CDR3 is TGTGCCAGCCGCCGGGACAGAGGCACTCACCGTAATGAAAAACTGTTTTTT. This encodes CASRRDRGTHRNEKLFF. The chain has TRBV28 and TRBJ1-4; 7 positions match TRBD1. With 8 bases clipped from V and 4 bases from J, the junction kept 16 bases outside the gene matches. CDR1 MDHEN and CDR2 SYDVKM come from the germline V gene. The CDR3 covers 17 residues. Drawing the rest from reference TRBV28 and TRBJ1-4, the complete variable domain is DVKVTQSSRYLVKRTGEKVFLECVQDMDHENMFWYRQDPGLGLRLIYFSYDVKMKEKGDIPEGYSVSREKKERFSLILESASTNQTSMYLCASRRDRGTHRNEKLFFGSGTQLSVL.

Of note for this clone: It may be a read error: a sequence one base away is much more abundant. The chain uses TRBV3-1 (or the pseudogene TRBV3-2) and TRBJ2-5, with D hard to call. Germline loops: CDR1 LGHDT, CDR2 YNNKEL (reference sequence). Between the trimmed V and J ends, which lost 4 bases and 4 bases, there was a span of 4 bases. The CDR3 is 11 residues long. CDR3 sequence reads: CASSRGETQYF. Written as DNA, the CDR3 is TGTGCCAGCAGCCGAGGAGAGACCCAGTACTTC.

This chain connects TRBV7-3 to TRBJ1-6; the D gene is possibly TRBD1 (6 bases). Germline V lookup: CDR1 SGHTA, CDR2 FQGTGA. The length of the CDR3 is 12 residues. Trimming removed 6 bases at V and 8 bases at J, with 8 bases between. The CDR3 region is CASSSGDSPLHF. The CDR3 DNA reads as TGTGCCAGCAGTTCAGGGGATTCACCCCTCCACTTT.

V usage is TRBV19 and J usage is TRBJ2-1; 11 positions agree with TRBD1. Unmatched junction bases numbered 3, after V lost 7 bases and J lost 4 bases. The CDR3 length is 14 residues. Germline CDR1 LNHDA, CDR2 SQIVND (reference sequence). CDR3 DNA: TGTGCCAGTAAGGGACAGGGGGAGTACAATGAGCAGTTCTTC. This translates into CASKGQGEYNEQFF.

This chain links TRBV7-2 with TRBJ1-2; 11 positions match TRBD1. The germline gives CDR1 SGHTA, CDR2 FQGNSA. The CDR3 runs to 15 residues. Unmatched junction bases numbered 5, after V lost 1 base and J lost 7 bases. The CDR3 nucleotides read TGTGCCAGCAGCTTAGGTCTGGGACAGGGGGGTGGCTACACCTTC. Its protein product is CASSLGLGQGGGYTF.

In its sample, this clone was seen once. The gene calls are TRBV19 and TRBJ2-3, with 9 bases identical to TRBD2. This CDR3 is 16 amino acids long. Germline CDR1 and CDR2: LNHDA and SQIVND (reference sequence). V gave up 1 base and J gave up 1 base; unmatched junction bases: 3. CDR3 region: CASSIGSSGGTDTQYF. CDR3 in DNA: TGTGCCAGTAGTATAGGGTCTAGCGGGGGCACAGATACGCAGTATTTT.